A selection of T cell receptor beta chains follows, all from one sample in a study of sequential checkpoint blockade in melanoma. The protocol was immunoSEQ multiplex PCR, while the TCRdb copy is restricted to in-frame clones and leaves out a portion. The sample consists of roughly 18,000 clones, roughly 73% of them appearing once. The sequenced sample was tumor tissue (inferred from file names), obtained from a patient given nivolumab and ipilimumab in sequence. The receptor set was obtained from a human donor with melanoma. Each CDR3 is given with its conserved first and last residue. The D gene is left open where the match is weak. Expanded clones get a size class; other rows say once, few or many, or leave the size out.

>NA|TRBJ2-3|TRBV6-8|NA
CASKGGGGTDTQYF
TGTGCCAGCAAGGGGGGCGGGGGCACAGATACGCAGTATTTT
>NA|TRBJ2-7|TRBV10-1|TRBD1
CASSEGVTGGYEQYF
TGCGCCAGCAGTGAGGGGGTGACAGGGGGTTACGAGCAGTACTTC
>NA|TRBJ1-2|TRBV19|NA
CATTGTNNYGYTF
TGTGCCACCACTGGGACAAATAACTATGGCTACACCTTC
>NA|TRBJ2-1|TRBV12-2|NA
CASRLSGSGYEQFF
TGTGCAAGTCGCCTAAGCGGGAGTGGGTATGAGCAGTTCTTC
>NA|TRBJ2-3|TRBV10-1|NA
CASSNPTTDTQYF
TGCGCCAGCAGTAACCCGACGACAGATACGCAGTATTTT
>NA|TRBJ2-6|TRBV6-8|NA
CASSNRQSSGANVLTF
TGTGCCAGCAGCAACAGACAGAGCTCTGGGGCCAACGTCCTGACTTTC
>NA|TRBJ2-5|TRBV6-8|NA
CASSLRTHRETQYF
TGTGCCAGCTCCCTCAGGACCCACCGAGAGACCCAGTACTTC
>NA|TRBJ1-1|TRBV18|TRBD1
CASSPTAWTGGTEAFF
TGTGCCAGCTCACCCACCGCCTGGACAGGGGGGACTGAAGCTTTCTTT
>NA|TRBJ1-5|TRBV7-6|NA
CASSLSGGNQPQHF
TGTGCCAGCAGCTTATCAGGGGGCAATCAGCCCCAGCATTTT
>NA|TRBJ1-2|TRBV5-2|NA
CASSQDSQVYGYTF
TGTGCCAGCAGCCAAGATAGCCAGGTCTATGGCTACACCTTC
>once|TRBJ1-5|TRBV18|NA
CASSIGGFSNQPQHF
TGTGCCAGCTCAATCGGTGGCTTTAGCAATCAGCCCCAGCATTTT
>NA|TRBJ2-1|TRBV5-1|NA
CASSLGTGSYNEQFF
TGCGCCAGCAGCTTGGGTACTGGCTCCTACAATGAGCAGTTCTTC
>NA|TRBJ2-1|TRBV9|NA
CASSPQAHNEQFF
TGTGCCAGCAGTCCCCAGGCGCACAATGAGCAGTTCTTC
>once|TRBJ2-1|TRBV9|NA
CASSLGAPEQFF
TGTGCCAGCAGCCTCGGGGCACCCGAGCAGTTCTTC